Below are 22 T cell receptor beta chains sequenced from a single sample in a study of T cells in Graves' hyperthyroidism and ophthalmopathy. Amplification of TCR beta CDR3 regions was performed using RNA transcripts as template. The primer set for the first-round RT-PCR of the TCR CDR3 was HTBI. One entry per CDR3 protein, called by TCRdb with MiXCR from the multiplex PCR reads. The sample yields 700,000 or so distinct CDR3 sequences, roughly 14% seen once. The sample comprised blood. The receptors originated from a woman in her forties or fifties with Graves' ophthalmopathy.

At least ten counts were recorded for this clonotype. The V call is TRBV28, the J call TRBJ1-2, with D unresolved. With 1 base removed from V and 1 base from J, the gap between germline ends came to 7 bases. This CDR3 spans 14 amino acids. The germline gives CDR1 MDHEN, CDR2 SYDVKM. The CDR3 DNA reads as TGTGCCAGCAGTTTATTAGGGCTTAACTATGGCTACACCTTC. It codes for CASSLLGLNYGYTF.

This clonotype was observed at least ten times. The gene calls are TRBV5-1 and TRBJ2-1; 9 nucleotides match TRBD1. CDR3 size: 17 residues. The junction had 11 bases not matched to a gene; V was cut back by 3 bases and J by 4 bases. Germline V lookup: CDR1 SGHRS, CDR2 YFSETQ. The CDR3 nucleotides are TGCGCCAGCAGCTACCTCCGCACAGGGGGCGCTTACAATGAGCAGTTCTTC. It yields the protein CASSYLRTGGAYNEQFF.

Many counts were recorded for this clonotype. The chain couples TRBV27 to TRBJ2-4; 10 positions agree with TRBD1. The CDR3 contains 15 residues. Trimming removed 5 bases from V and 9 bases from J; junction bases left unmatched: 10. Germline CDR1 reads MNHEY; CDR2 reads SMNVEV (reference sequence). CDR3 in amino acids: CASSPRTGGRGIQYF. CDR3 bases: TGTGCCAGCAGTCCGCGGACAGGGGGAAGGGGCATTCAGTACTTC.

The chain couples TRBV20-1 to TRBJ2-5; D is unclear. The germline CDR1 and CDR2 sequences are DFQATT and SNEGSKA (reference sequence). V was trimmed by 5 bases and J by 2 bases, leaving 12 bases between them. There are 13 residues in the CDR3. The CDR3, as DNA: TGCAGTGCTCCGACTGTACGACAAGAGACCCAGTACTTC. Residues: CSAPTVRQETQYF.

This chain joins TRBV20-1 and TRBJ2-1; 11 bases align to TRBD2. This CDR3 is built from 14 residues. Looked up from germline, CDR1 is DFQATT and CDR2 is SNEGSKA (reference sequence). J gave up 4 bases and V 6 bases, and 5 bases lay outside the gene matches. The CDR3 loop reads CSAFRLAGYNEQFF. CDR3 nucleotides: TGCAGTGCCTTCCGACTAGCGGGATACAATGAGCAGTTCTTC.

This clonotype was counted only a few times. V is TRBV7-6 and J is TRBJ2-1; D is undetermined. Between the trimmed V and J ends, which lost 4 bases and 9 bases, there was a span of 10 bases. CDR1 and CDR2 (germline): SGHVS, FNYEAQ. The CDR3 covers 12 residues. CDR3 loop: CASSSGGVEQFF. The CDR3, as DNA: TGTGCCAGCAGCTCCGGTGGGGTTGAGCAGTTCTTC.

In this sample, this clonotype turned up many times. The chain links TRBV7-2 to TRBJ2-7, with 10 bases lining up with TRBD2. In germline, CDR1 is SGHTA, CDR2 FQGNSA. J gave up 4 bases and V 5 bases, and 2 bases lay outside the gene matches. This CDR3 has 13 amino acids. CDR3 sequence (DNA): TGTGCCAGCAGCGTGGGACTAGCGTACGAGCAGTACTTC. Amino acids: CASSVGLAYEQYF. The full variable domain, in which reference TRBV7-2 and TRBJ2-7 provide the parts outside the CDR3, is GAGVSQSPSNKVTEKGKDVELRCDPISGHTALYWYRQSLGQGLEFLIYFQGNSAPDKSGLPSDRFSAERTGGSVSTLTIQRTQQEDSAVYLCASSVGLAYEQYFGPGTRLTVT.

This clonotype was counted at least ten times. This chain links TRBV6-2 or TRBV6-3 with TRBJ2-5; perhaps TRBD1 as D (5 bases). The CDR3 is 12 amino acids. Per the germline V gene, CDR1 is MNHEY and CDR2 is SVGEGT. V was pared by 6 bases and J by 5 bases, with 10 bases between. This chain's CDR3 is CASRPRGETQYF. The CDR3 DNA sequence: TGTGCCAGCAGACCTAGGGGTGAGACCCAGTACTTC.

This clonotype was counted many times. This chain joins TRBV18 and TRBJ1-4; D might be TRBD1 (5 bases). The CDR3 totals 14 residues. Germline CDR1 reads KGHSH; CDR2 reads LQKENI. The V end was cut by 5 bases, the J end by 5 bases, with 12 bases between. CDR3 DNA: TGTGCCAGCTCATCTAAGGGACGGAATGAAAAACTGTTTTTT. As protein: CASSSKGRNEKLFF.

This clonotype was seen a handful of times. The chain joins TRBV7-9 to TRBJ1-1; 7 positions agree with TRBD1. Per the germline V gene, CDR1 is SEHNR and CDR2 is FQNEAQ (reference sequence). The V and J ends lost 2 bases and 5 bases, in that order; junction bases with no gene match: 14. The CDR3 contains 17 residues. CDR3: CASSLPLRGRKITEAFF. DNA of the CDR3: TGTGCCAGCAGCTTACCCCTAAGGGGGCGCAAAATAACTGAAGCTTTCTTT.

This clonotype came up many times. The chain uses TRBV7-9 and TRBJ2-7; 7 bases align to TRBD2. Germline V gene lookup returns CDR1 SEHNR and CDR2 FQNEAQ (reference sequence). The CDR3 sequence is 13 residues long. V trimming: 10 bases; J trimming: 2 bases; junction bases outside the gene matches: 8. CDR3 sequence: CATSGGSPYEQYF. Here the CDR3 DNA reads TGTGCCACCTCCGGGGGGTCCCCCTACGAGCAGTACTTC.

This clonotype was found a few times. This rearrangement joins TRBV20-1 to TRBJ2-2, with TRBD2 matching 8 bases. This CDR3 region has 14 residues. CDR1 and CDR2 from the germline V gene are DFQATT and SNEGSKA (reference sequence). V lost 4 bases to trimming and J lost 4 bases; unmatched junction nucleotides: 5. The CDR3 DNA reads as TGCAGTGCTAAACGGGAGGGGGGCACCGGGGAGCTGTTTTTT. Translation gives CSAKREGGTGELFF.

This clonotype came up a few times. This clone may be a read error of a much larger clone one base away. The chain combines TRBV6-2 or TRBV6-3 with TRBJ2-7; D possibly uses TRBD1 or TRBD2 (5 bases each). Trimming stripped 6 bases from V and 5 bases from J, with 14 bases between. The CDR3 is made up of 13 amino acids. Per the germline V gene, CDR1 is MNHEY and CDR2 is SVGEGT. CDR3 protein: CASSRGPIHEQYF. The CDR3 DNA sequence: TGTGCCAGCAGCCGGGGACCGATCCACGAGCAGTACTTC.

This clonotype was seen only a few times. This chain uses TRBV9 with TRBJ2-7, with TRBD1 identical over 11 bases. In germline, CDR1 is SGDLS, CDR2 YYNGEE. There are 14 residues in the CDR3. J gave up 5 bases and V 4 bases, and 5 bases lay outside the gene matches. The CDR3 reads CASSYRDRGDEQYF. The CDR3 region has the DNA TGTGCCAGCAGCTACCGGGACAGGGGGGACGAGCAGTACTTC.

Many counts were recorded for this clonotype. This chain's CDR3 is CASSLALGHTYEQYF. CDR3 sequence (DNA): TGTGCCAGCAGCTTAGCGCTGGGACACACCTACGAGCAGTACTTC. The chain links TRBV11-1 to TRBJ2-7, with D perhaps matching TRBD1 (6 bases). Germline CDR1 SGHAT, CDR2 FQDESV (reference sequence). V lost 0 bases, J lost 2 bases, and 11 bases lay in between. The CDR3 has 15 residues.

For this clonotype: Being one base from a much bigger clone, this may be a read error. The J gene is TRBJ2-1, the V gene TRBV28; D is perhaps TRBD1 (5 bases). The CDR3 sequence is 15 residues long. Germline V gene sequence: CDR1 MDHEN, CDR2 SYDVKM. Trimming shortened V by 3 bases and J by 9 bases, and 18 bases separated the two germline ends. CDR3 loop: CASSFVDTARREQFF. CDR3 bases: TGTGCCAGCAGTTTCGTGGACACGGCACGGCGTGAGCAGTTCTTC.

This clonotype was counted many times. The chain combines TRBV27 with TRBJ2-7; possibly TRBD1 for D (6 bases). Germline lookup yields CDR1 MNHEY and CDR2 SMNVEV (reference sequence). This CDR3 region has 17 residues. V was shortened by 3 bases and J by 0 bases, with 18 bases between the two germline ends. The CDR3 region is CASSFNATGGFSYEQYF. The CDR3 bases are TGTGCCAGCAGTTTCAACGCGACAGGTGGGTTCTCCTACGAGCAGTACTTC.

The chain combines TRBV2 with TRBJ2-1; 7 bases are shared with TRBD1. CDR1 and CDR2 from the germline V gene are SNHLY and FYNNEI. This CDR3 is 15 amino acids long. V trimming: 10 bases; J trimming: 3 bases; junction bases outside the gene matches: 12. Here the CDR3 reads CAISTPGQRYNEQFF. Written as DNA, the CDR3 is TGTGCCATCTCCACCCCGGGACAGCGCTACAATGAGCAGTTCTTC.

This clonotype was counted a few times. J is TRBJ2-5 and V is TRBV5-5; TRBD1 agrees at 7 bases. Germline CDR1 reads SGHKS; CDR2 reads YYEKEE (reference sequence). The V segment lost 4 bases and the J segment 1 base; nucleotides outside the gene matches: 10. The CDR3 is made up of 16 amino acids. DNA for the CDR3: TGTGCCAGCAGCCTGGGACAGAATGCTTTCCAAGAGACCCAGTACTTC. Residues: CASSLGQNAFQETQYF.

At least ten counts were recorded for this clonotype. As DNA, the CDR3 is TGCAGTGCTAGGAGGGGGGCTAGCAATCAGCCCCAGCATTTT. Its translation is CSARRGASNQPQHF. V is TRBV20-1 and J is TRBJ1-5; a possible D gene is TRBD1 (6 bases). V lost 3 bases and J lost 0, with 9 bases in between. This CDR3 comprises 14 residues. Germline CDR1 reads DFQATT; CDR2 reads SNEGSKA (reference sequence).

This clonotype was observed many times. This rearrangement joins TRBV3-1 to TRBJ1-5; D ambiguous. CDR1 is LGHDT, CDR2 YNNKEL, per germline (reference sequence). Trimming removed 4 bases from V and 0 bases from J, with 7 bases in between. The CDR3 is 14 amino acids. The CDR3 loop reads CASSLLDSNQPQHF. The CDR3 DNA reads TGTGCCAGCAGCCTTTTGGATAGCAATCAGCCCCAGCATTTT.

The chain joins TRBV6-5 to TRBJ1-3; 8 nucleotides align to TRBD1. Germline V CDR1 and CDR2: MNHEY, SVGAGI. The CDR3 extends over 18 amino acids. Unmatched junction bases numbered 8, after V lost 0 bases and J lost 1 base. This CDR3 reads CASSYSRGRGRSGNTIYF. For the CDR3, the DNA is TGTGCCAGCAGTTACTCGAGAGGCAGGGGGCGTTCTGGAAACACCATATATTTT.